One T cell receptor (beta chain) is described in this entry. Its antigen remains unknown. V shed 5 bases, J shed 1 base, and the junction held 3 bases outside the gene matches. The CDR3 extends over 14 amino acids. Germline values: CDR1 KGHSH, CDR2 LQKENI. The entry originates in a study of identical twins. Study-wide results and limits: Models underestimated how often monozygotic twins shared out-of-frame TCR alpha. Out-of-frame alpha sequences shared by twins showed excess low generation probability. Weaker excess sharing between twins was seen in beta out-of-frame sequences.

TCRdb called the 5' RACE reads again in MiXCR, with one record for every CDR3 protein. The sample lists around 240,000 distinct CDR3 sequences, more than 9% occurring once. The TCR sequence derives from a man aged 50 or older in good health. The J gene is TRBJ2-7, the V gene TRBV18; 9 nucleotides match TRBD2. Input material: memory T cells sorted from blood. For the CDR3, the DNA is TGTGCCAGCTCATCTCTAGCGGGATCCTACGAGCAGTACTTC. Translating it yields CASSSLAGSYEQYF.